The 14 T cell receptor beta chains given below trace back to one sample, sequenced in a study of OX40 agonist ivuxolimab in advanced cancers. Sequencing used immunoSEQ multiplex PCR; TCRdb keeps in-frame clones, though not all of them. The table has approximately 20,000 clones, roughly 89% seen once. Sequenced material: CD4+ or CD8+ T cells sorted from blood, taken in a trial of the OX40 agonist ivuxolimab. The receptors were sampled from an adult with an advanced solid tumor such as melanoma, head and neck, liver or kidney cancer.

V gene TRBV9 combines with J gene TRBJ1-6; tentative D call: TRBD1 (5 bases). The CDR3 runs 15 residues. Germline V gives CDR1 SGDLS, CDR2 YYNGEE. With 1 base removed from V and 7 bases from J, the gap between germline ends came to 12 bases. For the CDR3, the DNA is TGTGCCAGCAGCGTAAAGGGGATTTGGAATTCACCCCTCCACTTT. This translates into CASSVKGIWNSPLHF.

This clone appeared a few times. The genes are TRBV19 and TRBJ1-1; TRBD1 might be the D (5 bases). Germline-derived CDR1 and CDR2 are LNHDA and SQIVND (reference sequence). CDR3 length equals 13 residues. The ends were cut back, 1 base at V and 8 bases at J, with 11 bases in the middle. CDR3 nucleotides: TGTGCCAGTAGTATAGCCCCCGACAGAGAAGCTTTCTTT. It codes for CASSIAPDREAFF.

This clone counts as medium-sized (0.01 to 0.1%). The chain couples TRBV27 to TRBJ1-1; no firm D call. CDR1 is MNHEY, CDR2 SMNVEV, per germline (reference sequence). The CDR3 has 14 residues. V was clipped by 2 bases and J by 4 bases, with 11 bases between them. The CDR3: CASSLDAYGTEAFF. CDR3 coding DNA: TGTGCCAGCAGTTTAGATGCATATGGCACTGAAGCTTTCTTT.

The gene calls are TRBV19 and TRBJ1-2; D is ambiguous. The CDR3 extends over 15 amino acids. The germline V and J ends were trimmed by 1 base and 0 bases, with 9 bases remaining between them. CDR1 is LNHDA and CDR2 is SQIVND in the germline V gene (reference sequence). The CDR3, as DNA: TGTGCCAGTAGTATAGGACTGCGAGCTAACTATGGCTACACCTTC. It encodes CASSIGLRANYGYTF.

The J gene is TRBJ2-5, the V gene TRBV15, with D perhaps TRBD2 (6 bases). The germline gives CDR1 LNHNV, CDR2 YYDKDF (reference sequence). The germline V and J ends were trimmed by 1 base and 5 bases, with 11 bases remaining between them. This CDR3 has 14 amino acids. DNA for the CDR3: TGTGCCACCAGCAGAGGGGAGGAGGGGGAGACCCAGTACTTC. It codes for CATSRGEEGETQYF. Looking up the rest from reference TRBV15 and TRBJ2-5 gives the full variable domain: DAMVIQNPRYQVTQFGKPVTLSCSQTLNHNVMYWYQQKSSQAPKLLFHYYDKDFNNEADTPDNFQSRRPNTSFCFLDIRSPGLGDTAMYLCATSRGEEGETQYFGPGTRLLVL.

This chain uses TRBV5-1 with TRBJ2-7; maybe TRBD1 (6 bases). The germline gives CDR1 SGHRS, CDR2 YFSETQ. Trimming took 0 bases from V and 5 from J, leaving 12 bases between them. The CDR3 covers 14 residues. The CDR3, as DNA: TGCGCCAGCAGCTTGGAGAACAGGGACAACGAGCAGTACTTC. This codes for CASSLENRDNEQYF.

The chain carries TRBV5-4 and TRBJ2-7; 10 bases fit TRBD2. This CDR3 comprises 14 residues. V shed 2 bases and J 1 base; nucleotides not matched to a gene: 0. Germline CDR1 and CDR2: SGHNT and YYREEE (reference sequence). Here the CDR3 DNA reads TGTGCCAGCAGCTTAGCGGGAGGGTCCTACGAGCAGTACTTC. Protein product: CASSLAGGSYEQYF.

CDR3 region: CASSSGAGEQYF. The DNA of the CDR3 is TGTGCCAGCAGTTCCGGGGCCGGGGAGCAGTACTTC. The chain has TRBV6-5 and TRBJ2-7; possibly TRBD1 or TRBD2 for D (5 bases each). CDR3 length: 12 residues. The V gene's germline CDR1 is MNHEY and CDR2 SVGAGI. V was cut by 4 bases and J by 7 bases, with 11 bases left in between.

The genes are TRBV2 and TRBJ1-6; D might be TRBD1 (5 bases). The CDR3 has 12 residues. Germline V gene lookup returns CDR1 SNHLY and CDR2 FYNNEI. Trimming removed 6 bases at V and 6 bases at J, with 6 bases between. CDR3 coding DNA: TGTGCCAGCAGGCAGGGTAATTCACCCCTCCACTTT. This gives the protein CASRQGNSPLHF.

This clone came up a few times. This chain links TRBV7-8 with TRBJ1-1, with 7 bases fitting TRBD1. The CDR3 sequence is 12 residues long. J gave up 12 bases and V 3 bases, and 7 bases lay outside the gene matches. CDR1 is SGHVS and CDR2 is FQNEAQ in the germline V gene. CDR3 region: CASSFPTGLTFF. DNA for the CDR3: TGTGCCAGCAGCTTCCCGACAGGGTTAACTTTCTTT. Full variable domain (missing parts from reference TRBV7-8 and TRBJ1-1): GAGVSQSPRYKVAKRGQDVALRCDPISGHVSLFWYQQALGQGPEFLTYFQNEAQLDKSGLPSDRFFAERPEGSVSTLKIQRTQQEDSAVYLCASSFPTGLTFFGQGTRLTVV.

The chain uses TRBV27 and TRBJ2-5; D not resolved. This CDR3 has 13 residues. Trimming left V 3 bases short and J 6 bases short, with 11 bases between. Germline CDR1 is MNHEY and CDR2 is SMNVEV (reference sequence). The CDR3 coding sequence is TGTGCCAGCAGTTTCGCCCAAGGAAAGACCCAGTACTTC. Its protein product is CASSFAQGKTQYF.

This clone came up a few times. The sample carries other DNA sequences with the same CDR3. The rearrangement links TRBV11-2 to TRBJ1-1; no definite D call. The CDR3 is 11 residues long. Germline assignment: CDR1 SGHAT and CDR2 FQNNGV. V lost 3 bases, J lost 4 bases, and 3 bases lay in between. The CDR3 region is CASSLSTEAFF. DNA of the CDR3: TGTGCCAGCAGCTTGTCCACTGAAGCTTTCTTT. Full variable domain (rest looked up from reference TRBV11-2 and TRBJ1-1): EAGVAQSPRYKIIEKRQSVAFWCNPISGHATLYWYQQILGQGPKLLIQFQNNGVVDDSQLPKDRFSAERLKGVDSTLKIQPAKLEDSAVYLCASSLSTEAFFGQGTRLTVV.

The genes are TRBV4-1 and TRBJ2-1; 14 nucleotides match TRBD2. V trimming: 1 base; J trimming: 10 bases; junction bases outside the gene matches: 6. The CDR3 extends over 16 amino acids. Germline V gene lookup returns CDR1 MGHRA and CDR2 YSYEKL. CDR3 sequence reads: CASSQGGGLAGGEQFF. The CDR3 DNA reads TGCGCCAGCAGCCAAGGCGGAGGACTAGCGGGAGGCGAGCAGTTCTTC.

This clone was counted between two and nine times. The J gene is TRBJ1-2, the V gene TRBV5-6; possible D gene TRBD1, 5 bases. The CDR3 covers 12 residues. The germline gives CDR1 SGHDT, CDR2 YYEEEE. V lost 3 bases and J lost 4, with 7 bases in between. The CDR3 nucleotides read TGTGCCAGCAGCTCTCAGGGCTATGGCTACACCTTC. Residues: CASSSQGYGYTF.